This T cell receptor beta chain was profiled in a study of blood T cell repertoires in COVID-19. For the study at large: COVID-19 samples collected from the United States, Italy and Spain covered acute and convalescent phases. In each case, the material was cDNA or gDNA derived from T cells, B-cell-depleted T cells, or PBMCs.

Seattle patients were enrolled during active infection and followed longitudinally. Per the original data handling: Amplified reference gene primers provided the basis for estimating nucleated cell counts. Profiling relied on immunoSEQ multiplex PCR, and the TCRdb table lists in-frame clones only, not all of them. D and trimming were read from the DNA, whereas the V and J calls and clone size are those reported in that table. The sample consists of over 200,000 clones, 90% of them appearing once. This clonotype was obtained from a man aged 25-45 years with COVID-19, enrolled during active disease. Sequencing was carried out using peripheral blood.

The CDR3: CASRRQAPYEQYF. The CDR3 nucleotides are TGTGCCAGCCGGAGGCAGGCCCCCTACGAGCAGTACTTC. V usage is TRBV6-5 and J usage is TRBJ2-7, with D perhaps matching TRBD2 (5 bases). CDR3 size: 13 residues. Germline CDR1 reads MNHEY; CDR2 reads SVGAGI. Trimming cost V 8 bases and J 2 bases, with 13 bases left between them.